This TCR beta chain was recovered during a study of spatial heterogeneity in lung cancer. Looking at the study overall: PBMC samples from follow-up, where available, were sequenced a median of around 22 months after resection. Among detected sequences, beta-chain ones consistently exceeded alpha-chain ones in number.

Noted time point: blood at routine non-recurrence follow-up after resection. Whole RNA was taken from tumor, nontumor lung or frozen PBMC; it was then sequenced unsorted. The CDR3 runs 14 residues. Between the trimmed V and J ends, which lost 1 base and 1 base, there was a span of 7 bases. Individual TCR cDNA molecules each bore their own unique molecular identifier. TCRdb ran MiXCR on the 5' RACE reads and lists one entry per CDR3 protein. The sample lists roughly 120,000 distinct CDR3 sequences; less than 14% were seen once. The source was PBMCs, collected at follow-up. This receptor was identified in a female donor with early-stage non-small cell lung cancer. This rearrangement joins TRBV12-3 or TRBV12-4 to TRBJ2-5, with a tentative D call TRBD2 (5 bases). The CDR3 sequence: CASSLVGVQETQYF. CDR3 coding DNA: TGTGCCAGCAGTTTAGTGGGAGTCCAAGAGACCCAGTACTTC.